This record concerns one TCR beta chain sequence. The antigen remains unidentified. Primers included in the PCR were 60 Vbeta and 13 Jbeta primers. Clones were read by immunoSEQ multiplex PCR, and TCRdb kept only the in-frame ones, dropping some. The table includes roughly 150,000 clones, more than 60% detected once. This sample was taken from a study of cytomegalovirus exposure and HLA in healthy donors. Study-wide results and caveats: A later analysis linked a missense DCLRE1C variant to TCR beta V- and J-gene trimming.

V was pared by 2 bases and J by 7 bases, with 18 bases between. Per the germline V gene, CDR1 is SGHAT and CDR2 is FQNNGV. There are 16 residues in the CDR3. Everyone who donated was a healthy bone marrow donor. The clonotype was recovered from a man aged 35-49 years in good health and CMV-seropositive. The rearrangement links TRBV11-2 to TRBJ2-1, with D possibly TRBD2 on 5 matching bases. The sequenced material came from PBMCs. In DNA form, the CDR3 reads TGTGCCAGCAGCTTAACCCGGACTGTAGCGCTTAATGAGCAGTTCTTC. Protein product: CASSLTRTVALNEQFF.